This T cell receptor beta chain derives from a study of T cell responses to AZD1222 COVID-19 vaccine. The CDR3 length is 19 residues. CDR1 is SGHTA, CDR2 FQGNSA, per germline. V lost 5 bases, J lost 10 bases, and 30 bases lay in between. Here immunoSEQ multiplex PCR was the method, and the copy in TCRdb shows in-frame clones only, minus some. The repertoire holds roughly 100,000 clones, with 90% as singletons. This material consisted of peripheral blood, taken 28 days after the second AZD1222 dose. The J gene is TRBJ1-6, the V gene TRBV7-2, with D maybe TRBD1 (5 bases). The receptor comes from an adult who received the AZD1222 COVID-19 vaccine. The CDR3 DNA reads TGTGCCAGCAGCGTACCTGAGCCGACAGCTATGGCGAGGGAGTCACCCCTCCACTTT. Translating gives CASSVPEPTAMARESPLHF.